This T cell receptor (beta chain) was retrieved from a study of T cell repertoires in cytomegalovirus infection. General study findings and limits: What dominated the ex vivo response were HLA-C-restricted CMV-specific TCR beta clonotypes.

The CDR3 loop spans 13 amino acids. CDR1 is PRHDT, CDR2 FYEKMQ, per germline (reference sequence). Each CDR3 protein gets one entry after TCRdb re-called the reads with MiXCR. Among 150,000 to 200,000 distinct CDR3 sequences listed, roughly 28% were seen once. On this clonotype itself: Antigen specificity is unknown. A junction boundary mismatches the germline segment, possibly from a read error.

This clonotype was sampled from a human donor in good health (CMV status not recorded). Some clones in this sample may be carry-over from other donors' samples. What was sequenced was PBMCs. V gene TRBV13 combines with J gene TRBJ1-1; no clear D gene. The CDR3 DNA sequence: TGCGCCAGCAGCTTAGCCGGACGGACTGAAGCTTTCTTT. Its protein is CASSLAGRTEAFF.